The clone carrying this T cell receptor beta chain was recorded a few times. Its antigen is currently unknown. This entry comes from a study of beta chain features in type 1 diabetes. Germline CDR1 SGHVS, CDR2 FNYEAQ. Trimming at V came to 5 bases and at J to 7 bases, leaving 8 bases not matched to a gene. There are 15 residues in the CDR3. The investigators reverse transcribed all of the isolated RNA, so they sequenced expressed TCRB transcripts. The data were produced by immunoSEQ multiplex PCR, yet TCRdb's version contains in-frame clones alone and is incomplete. The sample carries 600,000 or so clones, about an eighth recorded once. Study-wide findings and caveats: When Type 1 diabetes patients were examined, their TCRB CDR3s proved moderately but significantly shorter in all four CD4+ subsets. When VDJ junctions were examined, type 1 diabetes patients showed fewer insertions and more deletions. Across patients, naive, central memory and Treg TCRB repertoires exhibited apparently greater similarity than was observed across healthy donors. The influence of HLA type on TCRB rearrangement stayed undetermined.

The chain joins TRBV7-6 to TRBJ1-4, with 9 bases fitting TRBD1. This receptor was obtained from a man aged 25-45 years with type 1 diabetes. Sequences were obtained from naive CD4+ T cells from blood. Here the CDR3 DNA reads TGTGCCAGCAGCCGATCGGGACAGGGCTTTGAAAAACTGTTTTTT. This sequence encodes CASSRSGQGFEKLFF.